This TCR beta chain appears in the sequencing data of a study of blood T cell repertoires in COVID-19. Study details: From the United States, Italy and Spain came samples of acute and convalescent COVID-19. From T cells, B-cell-depleted T cells, or PBMCs came the material, which was cDNA or gDNA.

The CDR3 is 15 amino acids. The V and J ends lost 0 bases and 0 bases respectively, with 4 bases between them. Germline CDR1 and CDR2: SGHKS and YYEKEE (reference sequence). In the original processing: The authors estimated nucleated cell counts from reference gene primer amplification. Some clones are missing from TCRdb's copy, which holds only in-frame ones; the method was immunoSEQ multiplex PCR. The V and J calls and clone size are taken from that table; D and trimming were inferred from the DNA. There are under 70,000 clones in the sample; 70% to 90% occur only once, and about 6.4% lies in the top ten.

The specimen was peripheral blood. This receptor was taken from a woman aged 70-85 years with acute or convalescent COVID-19. The chain combines TRBV5-5 with TRBJ1-6; D is undetermined. CDR3 residues: CASSLDSSYNSPLHF. The CDR3 DNA reads TGTGCCAGCAGCTTGGACAGCTCCTATAATTCACCCCTCCACTTT. Full variable domain (outside the CDR3, taken from reference TRBV5-5 and TRBJ1-6): DAGVTQSPTHLIKTRGQQVTLRCSPISGHKSVSWYQQVLGQGPQFIFQYYEKEERGRGNFPDRFSARQFPNYSSELNVNALLLGDSALYLCASSLDSSYNSPLHFGNGTRLTVT.